This T cell receptor beta chain is from a study of T cells in Graves' hyperthyroidism and ophthalmopathy. V was clipped by 4 bases and J by 0 bases, with 12 bases between them. CDR1 is LGHDT and CDR2 is YNNKEL in the germline V gene (reference sequence). This CDR3 has 16 residues. TCR beta CDR3 regions were amplified from RNA. The TCR CDR3 first-round RT-PCR relied on the HTBI primer set. TCRdb fed the multiplex PCR reads into MiXCR, producing one record per CDR3 protein. The sample includes fewer than 600,000 distinct CDR3 sequences, roughly 14% of them seen just once. Lactation, pregnancy, other autoimmune disease or uncontrolled infection excluded patients. Approximately 10 ml of fresh peripheral blood supplied the PBMCs.

Sequenced input: blood. This clonotype was sampled from a young woman with Graves' hyperthyroidism. The chain is built from TRBV3-1 and TRBJ2-2; the D is unclear. CDR3 coding DNA: TGTGCCAGCAGCCCCGGCGTCTATGCGAACACCGGGGAGCTGTTTTTT. Its translation is CASSPGVYANTGELFF.